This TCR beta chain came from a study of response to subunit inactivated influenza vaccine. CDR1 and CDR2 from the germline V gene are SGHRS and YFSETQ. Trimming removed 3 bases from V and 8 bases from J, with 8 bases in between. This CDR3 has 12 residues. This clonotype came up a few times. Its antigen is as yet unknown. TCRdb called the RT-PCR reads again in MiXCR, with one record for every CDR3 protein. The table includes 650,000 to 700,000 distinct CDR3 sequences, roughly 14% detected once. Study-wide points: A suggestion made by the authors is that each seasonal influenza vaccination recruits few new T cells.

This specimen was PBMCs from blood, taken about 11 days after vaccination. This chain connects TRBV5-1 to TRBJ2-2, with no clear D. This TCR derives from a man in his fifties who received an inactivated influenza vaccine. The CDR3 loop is CASSSTMGELFF. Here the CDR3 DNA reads TGCGCCAGCAGCTCAACCATGGGGGAGCTGTTTTTT.